This T cell receptor beta chain was obtained from a study of T cell changes during pregnancy in multiple sclerosis. Germline lookup yields CDR1 MNHEY and CDR2 SMNVEV (reference sequence). The CDR3 has 13 amino acids. V lost 8 bases and J lost 6; bases outside the gene matches: 7. Libraries were prepared by immunoSEQ multiplex PCR; TCRdb keeps only in-frame clonotypes and omits some of them. Of over 25,000 clones listed, 80% to 90% were seen once; the top ten hold 6% to 8%. This sample comprised CD8+ T cells from peripheral blood mononuclear cells, obtained in the second trimester of pregnancy. V usage is TRBV27 and J usage is TRBJ1-3; 7 bases line up with TRBD1. This TCR was sampled from a female donor with multiple sclerosis, enrolled in a pregnancy study. The CDR3 is CASSGGGSNTIYF. The CDR3 nucleotides are TGTGCCAGCTCAGGGGGAGGATCAAACACCATATATTTT.